The TCR beta chain described here comes from a study of blood T cell repertoires in COVID-19. Across the study: Whether acute or convalescent, the COVID-19 samples came from the United States, Italy and Spain. The cDNA or gDNA used as material had been derived from T cells, B-cell-depleted T cells, or PBMCs.

Methods used by the authors: Quantification of nucleated cells was approximated via reference gene primer amplification. Clones were sequenced by immunoSEQ multiplex PCR, and TCRdb holds only the in-frame ones, with some missing. That table gives V, J and clone size, and the DNA gave D and trimming. Here the sample spans tens of thousands of clones, over 80% being singletons. The CDR3 spans 14 residues. Germline CDR1 MNHEY, CDR2 SVGEGT. V was cut by 2 bases and J by 4 bases, with 8 bases left in between. The specimen sequenced was peripheral blood. This chain links TRBV6-2 or TRBV6-3 with TRBJ1-4; no clear D gene. The sequence derives from a man aged 45-60 years with active COVID-19. This chain's CDR3 is CASSYPRINEKLFF. Written as DNA, the CDR3 is TGTGCCAGCAGTTACCCGCGGATTAATGAAAAACTGTTTTTT.